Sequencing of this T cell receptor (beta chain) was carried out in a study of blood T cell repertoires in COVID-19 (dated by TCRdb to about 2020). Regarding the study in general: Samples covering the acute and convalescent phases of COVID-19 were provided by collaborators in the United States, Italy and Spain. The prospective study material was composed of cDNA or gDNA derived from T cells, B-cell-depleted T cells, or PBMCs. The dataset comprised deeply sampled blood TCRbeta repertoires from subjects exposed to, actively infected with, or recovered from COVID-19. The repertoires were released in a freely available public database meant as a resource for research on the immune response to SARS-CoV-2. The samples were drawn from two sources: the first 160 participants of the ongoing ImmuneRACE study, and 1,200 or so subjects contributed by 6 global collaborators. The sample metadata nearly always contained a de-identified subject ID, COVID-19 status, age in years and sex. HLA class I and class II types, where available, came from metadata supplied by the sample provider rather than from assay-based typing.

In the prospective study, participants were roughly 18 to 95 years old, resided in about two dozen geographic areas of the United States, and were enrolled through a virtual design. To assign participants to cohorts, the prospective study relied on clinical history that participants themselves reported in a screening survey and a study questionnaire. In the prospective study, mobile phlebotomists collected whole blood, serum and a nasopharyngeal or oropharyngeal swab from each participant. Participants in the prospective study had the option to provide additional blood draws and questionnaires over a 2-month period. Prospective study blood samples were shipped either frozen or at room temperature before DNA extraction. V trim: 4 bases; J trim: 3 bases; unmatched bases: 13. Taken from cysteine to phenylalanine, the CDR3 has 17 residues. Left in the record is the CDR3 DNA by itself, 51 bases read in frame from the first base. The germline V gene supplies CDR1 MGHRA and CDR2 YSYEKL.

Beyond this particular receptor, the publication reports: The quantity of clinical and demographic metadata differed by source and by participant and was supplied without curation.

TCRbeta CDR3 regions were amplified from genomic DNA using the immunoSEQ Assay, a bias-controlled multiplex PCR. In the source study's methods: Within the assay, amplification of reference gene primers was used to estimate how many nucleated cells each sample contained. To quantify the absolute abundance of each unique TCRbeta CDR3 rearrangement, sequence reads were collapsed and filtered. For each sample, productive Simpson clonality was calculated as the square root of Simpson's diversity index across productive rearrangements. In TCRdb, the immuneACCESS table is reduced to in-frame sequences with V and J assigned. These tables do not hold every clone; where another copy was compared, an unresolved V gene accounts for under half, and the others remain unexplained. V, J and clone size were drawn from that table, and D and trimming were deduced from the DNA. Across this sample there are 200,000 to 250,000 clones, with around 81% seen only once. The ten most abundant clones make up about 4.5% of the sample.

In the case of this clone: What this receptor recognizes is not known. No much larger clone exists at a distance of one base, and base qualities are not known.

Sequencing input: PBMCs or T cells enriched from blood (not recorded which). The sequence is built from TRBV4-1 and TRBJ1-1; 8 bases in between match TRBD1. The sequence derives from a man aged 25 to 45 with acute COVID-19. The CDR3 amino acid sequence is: CASSLGLTTGADTEAFF. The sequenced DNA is TGCGCCAGCAGCCTGGGCCTAACGACAGGGGCGGACACTGAAGCTTTCTTT.